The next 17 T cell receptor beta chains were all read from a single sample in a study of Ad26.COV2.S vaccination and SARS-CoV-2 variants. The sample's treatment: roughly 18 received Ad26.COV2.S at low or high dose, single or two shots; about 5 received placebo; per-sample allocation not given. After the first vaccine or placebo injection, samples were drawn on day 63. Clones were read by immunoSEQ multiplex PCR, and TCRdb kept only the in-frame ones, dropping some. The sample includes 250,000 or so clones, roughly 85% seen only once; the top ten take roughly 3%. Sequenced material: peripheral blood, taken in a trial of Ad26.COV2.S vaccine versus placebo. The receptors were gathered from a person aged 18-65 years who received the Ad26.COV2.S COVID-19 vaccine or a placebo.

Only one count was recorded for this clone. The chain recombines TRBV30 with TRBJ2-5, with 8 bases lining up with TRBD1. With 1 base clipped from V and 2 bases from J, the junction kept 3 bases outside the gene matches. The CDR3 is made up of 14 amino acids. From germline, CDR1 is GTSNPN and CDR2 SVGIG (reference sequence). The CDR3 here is CAWSGGTGQETQYF. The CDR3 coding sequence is TGTGCCTGGAGTGGGGGGACAGGTCAAGAGACCCAGTACTTC.

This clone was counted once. The CDR3 bases are TGTGCCAGCAGGCGACAGTACAATGAGCAGTTCTTC. Its translation is CASRRQYNEQFF. The V call is TRBV12-3 or TRBV12-4, the J call TRBJ2-1, with a possible D match to TRBD1 (5 bases). The V and J ends lost 6 bases and 4 bases respectively, with 7 bases between them. The CDR3 is 12 amino acids.

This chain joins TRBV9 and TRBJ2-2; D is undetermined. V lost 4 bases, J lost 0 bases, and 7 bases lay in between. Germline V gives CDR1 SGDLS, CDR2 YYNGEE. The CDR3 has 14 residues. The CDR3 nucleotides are TGTGCCAGCAGCCCCAGTCCGAACACCGGGGAGCTGTTTTTT. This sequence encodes CASSPSPNTGELFF. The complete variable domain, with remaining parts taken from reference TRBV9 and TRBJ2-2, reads DSGVTQTPKHLITATGQRVTLRCSPRSGDLSVYWYQQSLDQGLQFLIQYYNGEERAKGNILERFSAQQFPDLHSELNLSSLELGDSALYFCASSPSPNTGELFFGEGSRLTVL.

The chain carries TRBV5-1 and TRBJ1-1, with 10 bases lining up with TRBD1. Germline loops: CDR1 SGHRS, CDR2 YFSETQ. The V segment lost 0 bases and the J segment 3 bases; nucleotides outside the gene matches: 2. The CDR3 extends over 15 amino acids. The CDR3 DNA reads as TGCGCCAGCAGCTTGGGGGACAGGGGTTACACTGAAGCTTTCTTT. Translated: CASSLGDRGYTEAFF.

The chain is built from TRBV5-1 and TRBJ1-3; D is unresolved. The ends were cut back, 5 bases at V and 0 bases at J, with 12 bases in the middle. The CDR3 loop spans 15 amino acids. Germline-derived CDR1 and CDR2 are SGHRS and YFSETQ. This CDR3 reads CASRYTGDSGNTIYF. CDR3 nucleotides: TGCGCCAGCAGGTACACCGGGGACTCTGGAAACACCATATATTTT.

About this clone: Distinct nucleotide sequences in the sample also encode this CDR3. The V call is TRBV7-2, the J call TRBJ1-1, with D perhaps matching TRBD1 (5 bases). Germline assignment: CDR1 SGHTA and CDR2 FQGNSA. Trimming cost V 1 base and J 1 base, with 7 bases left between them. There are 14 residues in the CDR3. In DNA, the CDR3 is TGTGCCAGCAGCTTAGTGGGGGGGAACACTGAAGCTTTCTTT. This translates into CASSLVGGNTEAFF.

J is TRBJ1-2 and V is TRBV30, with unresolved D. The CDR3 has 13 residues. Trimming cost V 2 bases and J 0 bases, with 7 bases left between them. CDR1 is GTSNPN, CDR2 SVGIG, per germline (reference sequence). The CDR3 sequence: CAWSRQANYGYTF. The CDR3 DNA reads TGTGCCTGGAGTCGGCAGGCTAACTATGGCTACACCTTC. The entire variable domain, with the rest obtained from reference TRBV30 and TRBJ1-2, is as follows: SQTIHQWPATLVQPVGSPLSLECTVEGTSNPNLYWYRQAAGRGLQLLFYSVGIGQISSEVPQNLSASRPQDRQFILSSKKLLLSDSGFYLCAWSRQANYGYTFGSGTRLTVV.

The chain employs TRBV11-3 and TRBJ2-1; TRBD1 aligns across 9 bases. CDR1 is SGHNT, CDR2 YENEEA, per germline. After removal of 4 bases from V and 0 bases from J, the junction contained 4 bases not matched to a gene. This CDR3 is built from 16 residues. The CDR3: CASSWGQGRSYNEQFF. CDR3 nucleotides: TGTGCCAGCAGCTGGGGACAGGGACGCTCCTACAATGAGCAGTTCTTC.

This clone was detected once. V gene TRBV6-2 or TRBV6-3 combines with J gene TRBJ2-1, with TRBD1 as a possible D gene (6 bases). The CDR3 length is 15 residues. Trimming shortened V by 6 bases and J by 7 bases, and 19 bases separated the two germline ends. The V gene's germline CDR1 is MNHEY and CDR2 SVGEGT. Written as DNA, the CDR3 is TGTGCCAGCAGGCCTACAGGGAAGGTGAATAATGAGCAGTTCTTC. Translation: CASRPTGKVNNEQFF.

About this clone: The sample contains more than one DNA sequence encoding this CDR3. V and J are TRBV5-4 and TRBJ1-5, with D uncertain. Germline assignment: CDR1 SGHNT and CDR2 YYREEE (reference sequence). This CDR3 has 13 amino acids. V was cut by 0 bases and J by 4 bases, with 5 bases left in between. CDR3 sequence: CASSLDGNQPQHF. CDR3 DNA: TGTGCCAGCAGCTTGGACGGGAATCAGCCCCAGCATTTT.

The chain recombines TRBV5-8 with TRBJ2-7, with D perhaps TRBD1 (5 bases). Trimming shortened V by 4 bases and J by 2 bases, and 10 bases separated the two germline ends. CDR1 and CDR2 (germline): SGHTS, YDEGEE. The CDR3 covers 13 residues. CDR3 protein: CASSPTVPYEQYF. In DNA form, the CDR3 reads TGTGCCAGCAGCCCGACAGTTCCCTACGAGCAGTACTTC.

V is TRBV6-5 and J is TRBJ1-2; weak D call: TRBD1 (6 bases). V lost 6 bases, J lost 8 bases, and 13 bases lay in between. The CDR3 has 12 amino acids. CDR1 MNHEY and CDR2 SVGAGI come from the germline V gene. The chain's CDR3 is CASRRQAEGYTF. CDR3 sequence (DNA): TGTGCCAGCAGGAGACAGGCGGAGGGCTACACCTTC.

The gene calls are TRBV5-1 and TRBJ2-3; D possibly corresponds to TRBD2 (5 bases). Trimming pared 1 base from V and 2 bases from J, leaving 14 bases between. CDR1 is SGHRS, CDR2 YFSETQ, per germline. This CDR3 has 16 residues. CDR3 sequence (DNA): TGCGCCAGCAGCTTGACTATCCTAGCCGCCACAGATACGCAGTATTTT. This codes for CASSLTILAATDTQYF.

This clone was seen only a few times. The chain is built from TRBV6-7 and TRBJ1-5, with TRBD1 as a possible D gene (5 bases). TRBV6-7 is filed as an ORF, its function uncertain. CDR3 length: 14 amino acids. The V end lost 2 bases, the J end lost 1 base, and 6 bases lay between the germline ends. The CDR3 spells CASSYKGSNQPQHF. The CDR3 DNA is TGTGCCAGCAGTTACAAGGGGAGCAATCAGCCCCAGCATTTT.

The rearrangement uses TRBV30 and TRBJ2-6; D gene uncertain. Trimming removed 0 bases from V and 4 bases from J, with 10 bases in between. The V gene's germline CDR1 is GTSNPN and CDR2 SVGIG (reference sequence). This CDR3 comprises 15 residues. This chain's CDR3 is CAWSVLGSGANVLTF. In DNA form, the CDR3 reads TGTGCCTGGAGTGTATTAGGATCCGGGGCCAACGTCCTGACTTTC.

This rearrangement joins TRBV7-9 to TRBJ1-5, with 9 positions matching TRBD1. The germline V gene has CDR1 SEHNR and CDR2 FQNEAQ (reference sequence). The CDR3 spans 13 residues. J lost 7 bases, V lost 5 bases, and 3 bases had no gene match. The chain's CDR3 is CASSTDRGQPQHF. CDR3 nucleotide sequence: TGTGCCAGCAGCACAGACAGGGGGCAGCCCCAGCATTTT.

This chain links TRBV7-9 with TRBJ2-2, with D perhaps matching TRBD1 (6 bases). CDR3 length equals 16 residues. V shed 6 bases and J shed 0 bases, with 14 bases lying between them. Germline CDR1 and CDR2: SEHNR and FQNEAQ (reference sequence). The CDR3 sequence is CASRATGTSNTGELFF. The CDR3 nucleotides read TGTGCCAGCAGAGCTACCGGGACATCGAACACCGGGGAGCTGTTTTTT.